The present T cell receptor (beta chain) was sequenced within a study of T cell responses to AZD1222 COVID-19 vaccine. Whole-study context: Investigators merged groups given second doses at roughly 4 or roughly 12 weeks. Study-wide results and caveats: Clonal diversity may have been underestimated, and the donors were mostly white British, with more females than males. There were repertoire samples only from the period after the peak T cell response.

With 2 bases clipped from V and 0 bases from J, the junction kept 5 bases outside the gene matches. This CDR3 is 16 amino acids long. The germline gives CDR1 SGHTA, CDR2 FQGNSA. On this clone: What it binds is unknown.

Generated by immunoSEQ multiplex PCR, the TCRdb table keeps only in-frame clones and is missing some. The sample records about 150,000 clones, 90% to 95% being singletons. The chain is built from TRBV7-2 and TRBJ2-3, with 7 nucleotides matching TRBD2. The clonotype originates from an adult in good health. Material: peripheral blood, obtained on day 0 of AZD1222 vaccination. CDR3 in amino acids: CASSLLTSPSTDTQYF. In DNA form, the CDR3 reads TGTGCCAGCAGCTTACTGACTAGCCCTAGCACAGATACGCAGTATTTT.